The text below deals with one T cell receptor beta chain. This clone was recorded a few times. Its antigen is still unknown. The input lacks base qualities; no much larger clone sits a single base away. The CDR3 covers 18 residues, taking in both the cysteine and the phenylalanine. This entry keeps only the CDR3 DNA: 54 bases, framed from base 1. V lost 3 bases and J lost 5 bases, and the count of bases not matched to a germline gene is 16. Reading the germline V gene gives CDR1 LGHNA and CDR2 YSLEER. The cohort comprised 550 to 700 healthy bone marrow donors. At the time of sampling, all cohort members were nominally healthy, though unrecorded immune exposures were likely present. The donor tested CMV seropositive, placing the donor among the 290 or so seropositive members of the cohort. A peripheral blood sample was collected from each donor, and TCR beta sequencing was performed on peripheral blood mononuclear cells. The Qiagen DNeasy Blood Extraction Kit was used to extract genomic DNA from the blood cell samples.

This sample stems from a study of cytomegalovirus exposure and HLA in healthy donors (dated by TCRdb to the late 2010s). Turning to the overall study: In an earlier analysis of several hundred of the donors, around 290 Gb of sequence data and some 120 million unique TCR beta sequences from approximately 180 million T cells were reported. Approximately 310 gigabases of sequencing data and 78 million or so unique TCR sequences were included in an early release covering 500 to 750 HLA-typed donors. The genetic ancestry cluster associated with self-reported Caucasian donors included roughly four fifths of the 300 to 400 genotyped donors. The study aimed to test whether cataloging public T cell receptors could reveal signatures of past pathogen exposure. The T cell repertoires of several hundred subjects were profiled by immunosequencing and related to cytomegalovirus serostatus. A separate validation cohort of about 110 different subjects was used in addition to the roughly 640-subject first cohort. To predict cytomegalovirus infection status, the study combined high-throughput TCR immunosequencing, statistical association of individual TCRs with disease status, and machine learning. A later analysis re-analyzed previously published TCR beta repertoires from hundreds of donors and added high-resolution HLA genotyping to study TCR occurrence patterns. Rather than drawing on any new phenotypic data, the later analysis identified candidate immune exposures from TCR beta sequences and the way those sequences occurred across donors. To decide whether each TCR beta V gene segment behaved as functional or pseudogenic, an earlier analysis of nearly 600 of the donors relied on high-throughput TCR beta sequencing. Donor age, sex, ethnicity and CMV serostatus were collected together with the repertoire data. Genome-wide SNP genotypes for about three fifths of the roughly 670 donors were used in a later genetic analysis, which treated that subset as a discovery cohort. Every discovery cohort repertoire had been produced on one sequencing platform. HLA typing covered class I and class II loci at four-digit resolution. The number of donors typed differed by locus, with roughly 620-640 for A, B, C, DRB1 and DQB1, 522 for DQA1, 600 to 610 for DPA1, and 472 for DPB1. Because of strong linkage in the cohort, a few DR-DQ haplotypes were treated as single units for association and clustering. Among a few hundred genotyped donors of the cohort, an average of about 240,000 unique TCR beta nucleotide sequences were sequenced per donor, roughly 20% of them non-productive.

What the research found in general, with its limitations: Most CMV-associated TCR beta chains appeared to be HLA-restricted in a later analysis, and the HLA associations seemed to be driven largely by CMV exposure. In a later analysis, TCR association rates were found to vary across HLA loci, with the most associated TCRs seen for DRB1 alleles and the fewest for HLA-C alleles. The authors suggested that the approach could potentially be extended to other disease states and immunological phenotypes. In this cohort, only TCR beta chains were sequenced, and detectable features were limited by the absence of alpha or paired-chain data. Sequencing depth was assumed to be roughly uniform across donors in the presence/absence analyses, though that assumption may not hold. CMV serostatus was the only immune exposure information available for the cohort. Some IMGT-functional V segments, including TRBV6-2 and TRBV6-3, could not be distinguished by the 87-base-pair reads and were therefore excluded. Because HLA typing was unavailable for some donors at each locus, only the typed subset was used in association tests. In the study, 164 TCR beta chains were listed as associated with cytomegalovirus. In both the original and validation cohorts, the classifier was reported to diagnose cytomegalovirus status with high specificity and sensitivity. A later analysis found that HLA-associated TCR beta chains were more clonally expanded and had lower generation probabilities than equally common non-associated chains. A cluster of highly shared sequence variants was judged likely to represent a technical artifact of the sequencing pipeline. Linkage disequilibrium might explain the correlated functional status among segregating V segments, but an unknown experimental factor could not be ruled out. Roughly 15 rarely observed V segments, including chromosome 9 orphons, were excluded from the earlier analysis of about 500 of the donors because counts were too low. Several of the top co-occurrence clusters appeared to be linked to parvovirus B19, influenza, CMV and Epstein-Barr virus, according to a later analysis. Assigning TCR associations to individual alleles was difficult when HLA alleles, especially DR and DQ, strongly co-occurred. In a later genetic analysis, a missense DCLRE1C variant was associated with V-gene and J-gene trimming of TCR beta chains, and the association was replicated in an independent cohort. Compared with the roughly 670-donor mean, donors in an Asian-associated ancestry cluster had fewer N-insertions in productive TCRs, according to a later genetic analysis. Broadly in line with IMGT annotations, most TCR beta V segments showed up in productive rearrangements about 87% or about 30% of the time in an earlier analysis of under 700 of the donors. A further reported finding was that TCR beta sequences accurately predicted the HLA-A and HLA-B alleles for most subjects in the first cohort. Across donors, most TCR sequences were observed very rarely, whereas some public TCRs were present in many individuals. At a false discovery rate of 0.05, a later analysis linked some 18,000 TCR beta sequences to specific HLA alleles. In vitro tests confirmed that a few of the cytomegalovirus-associated TCR beta chains recognize cytomegalovirus antigens.

The library was built by means of the immunoSEQ multiplex PCR assay. For the multiplex PCR, a mixture combining 60 forward primers for TCR Vbeta segments and 13 reverse primers for TCR Jbeta segments was used. A multiplex PCR assay on genomic DNA amplified the CDR3 region of rearranged TCR beta genes. The amplified TCR beta libraries were sequenced on the Illumina HiSeq System as 87-base-pair reads. Per the original workflow: Across the roughly 700 repertoires, a later analysis counted some 80 million unique TCR beta chains, roughly 11 million of which were shared by at least two donors. To remove PCR and sequencing errors, raw reads were error-corrected and collapsed into unique sequences using a nearest-neighbor algorithm that merged closely related sequences. Alignment of CDR3 sequences to IMGT reference sequences was used to assign V, D and J gene segments. For a sequence to be retained, a match of at least six nucleotides to both a V gene segment and a J gene segment was required. Rearrangements were called productive when the CDR3 lacked stop codons and stayed in frame with V and J; all others were non-productive. Following IMGT convention, CDR3 was defined as the stretch from the second conserved V-encoded cysteine up to the conserved J-encoded phenylalanine. In an earlier analysis of approximately 500 of the donors, sequences lacking an unambiguous match to a single V gene segment were excluded. An earlier analysis of 500 to 700 of the donors classified V segments as functional when productive rearrangements were above 56.7% and as segregating when the standard deviation between donors was above 5%. To diagnose cytomegalovirus status from the catalog of TCR beta chain sequences, a statistical classification framework was built. V and J gene assignment, in a later analysis, came from comparing TCR nucleotide sequences with IMGT/GENE-DB human TR gene sequences. In a later analysis, CDR3 sequences and most-parsimonious VDJ recombination scenarios were assigned using the TCRdist pipeline. A later analysis defined each TCR beta chain by its CDR3 amino acid sequence plus V-gene family, and excluded reads lacking a unique V-gene family. As a way to deal with suspected cross-contamination and a sequencing artifact, a later analysis dropped 500 to 700 nucleotide sequences that were highly shared and had low generation probability. For each public chain, a later analysis derived a clonal expansion index from normalized ranks of inferred template counts within each repertoire. In a later analysis, generation probabilities were computed with a VDJ recombination model fitted to out-of-frame rearrangements, and the resulting probabilities were checked against IGoR. A later analysis scored TCR-TCR, TCR-HLA and TCR-CMV co-occurrence with hypergeometric tests, applying a repertoire-size bias correction to TCR pairs. To estimate false discovery rates, a later analysis permuted the HLA or CMV assignments 20 times. In a later analysis, co-occurring TCRs were grouped using DBSCAN, with TCRdist sequence similarity added in when clustering inside HLA-allele-positive subsets. Co-occurrence clustering excluded repertoires with fewer than 30,000 or more than 120,000 public chains, plus five with anomalous nucleotide sharing. In TCRdb, the immuneACCESS table is reduced to in-frame sequences with V and J assigned. These tables do not hold every clone; where another copy was compared, an unresolved V gene accounts for under half, and the others remain unexplained. V and J calls and clone size follow that table, whereas D and trimming were derived from the DNA. For this sample the table gives about 160,000 clones, of which roughly two thirds were detected only once. Approximately 2.8% of the sample comes from the top ten.

The chain joins TRBV4-3 to TRBJ1-1, with TRBD1 matching 9 junction bases. The receptor's source is a woman in her forties in good health and CMV-seropositive. The sequencing input was PBMCs. For the CDR3, the sequence is CASSQSGQGWVLGTEAFF. The DNA reads TGCGCCAGCAGCCAGTCGGGACAGGGATGGGTCTTGGGGACTGAAGCTTTCTTT.